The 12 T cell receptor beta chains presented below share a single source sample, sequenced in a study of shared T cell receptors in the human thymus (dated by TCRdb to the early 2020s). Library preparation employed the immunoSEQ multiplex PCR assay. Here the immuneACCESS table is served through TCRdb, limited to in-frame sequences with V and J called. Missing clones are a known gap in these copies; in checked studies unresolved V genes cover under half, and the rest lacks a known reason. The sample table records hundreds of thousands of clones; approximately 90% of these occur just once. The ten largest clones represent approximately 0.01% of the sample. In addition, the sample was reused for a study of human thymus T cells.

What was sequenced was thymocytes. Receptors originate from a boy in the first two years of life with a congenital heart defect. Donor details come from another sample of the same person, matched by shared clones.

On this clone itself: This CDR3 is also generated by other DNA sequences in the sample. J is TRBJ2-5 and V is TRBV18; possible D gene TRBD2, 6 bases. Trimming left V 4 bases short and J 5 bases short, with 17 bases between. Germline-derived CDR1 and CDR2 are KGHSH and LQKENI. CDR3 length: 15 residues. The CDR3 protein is CASSRDWPPRETQYF. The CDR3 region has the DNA TGTGCCAGCTCACGGGACTGGCCCCCTCGGGAGACCCAGTACTTC.

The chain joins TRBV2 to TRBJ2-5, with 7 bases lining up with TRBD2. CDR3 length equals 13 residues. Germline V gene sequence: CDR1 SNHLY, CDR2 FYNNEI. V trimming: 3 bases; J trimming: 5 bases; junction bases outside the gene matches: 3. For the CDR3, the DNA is TGTGCCAGCAGTGAGTGGGGGGGGGAGACCCAGTACTTC. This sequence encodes CASSEWGGETQYF.

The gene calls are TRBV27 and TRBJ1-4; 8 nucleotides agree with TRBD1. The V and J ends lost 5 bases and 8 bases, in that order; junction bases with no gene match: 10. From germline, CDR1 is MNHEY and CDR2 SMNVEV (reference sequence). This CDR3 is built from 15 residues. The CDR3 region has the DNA TGTGCCAGCAGTCCCCGACAGGGGTCCGAGGAAAAACTGTTTTTT. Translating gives CASSPRQGSEEKLFF. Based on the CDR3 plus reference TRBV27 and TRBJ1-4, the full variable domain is EAQVTQNPRYLITVTGKKLTVTCSQNMNHEYMSWYRQDPGLGLRQIYYSMNVEVTDKGDVPEGYKVSRKEKRNFPLILESPSPNQTSLYFCASSPRQGSEEKLFFGSGTQLSVL.

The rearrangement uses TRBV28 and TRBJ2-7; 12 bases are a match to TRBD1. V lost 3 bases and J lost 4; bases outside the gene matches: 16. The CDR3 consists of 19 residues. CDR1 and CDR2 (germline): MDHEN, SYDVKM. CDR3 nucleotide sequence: TGTGCCAGCAGTTTGGGGACCGGGACAGGGGGCTCCCGTACGTACGAGCAGTACTTC. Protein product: CASSLGTGTGGSRTYEQYF.

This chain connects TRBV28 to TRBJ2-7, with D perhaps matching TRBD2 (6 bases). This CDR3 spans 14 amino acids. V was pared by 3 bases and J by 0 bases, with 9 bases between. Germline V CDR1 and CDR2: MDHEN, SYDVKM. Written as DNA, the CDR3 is TGTGCCAGCAGTTTCCCTAGCGCCTCCTACGAGCAGTACTTC. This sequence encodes CASSFPSASYEQYF.

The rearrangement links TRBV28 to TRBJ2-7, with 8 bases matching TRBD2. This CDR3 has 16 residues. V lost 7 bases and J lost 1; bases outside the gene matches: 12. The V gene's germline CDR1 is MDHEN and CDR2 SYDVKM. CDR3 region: CASTGAGERESYEQYF. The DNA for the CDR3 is TGTGCCAGCACCGGGGCCGGGGAGCGGGAGTCCTACGAGCAGTACTTC.

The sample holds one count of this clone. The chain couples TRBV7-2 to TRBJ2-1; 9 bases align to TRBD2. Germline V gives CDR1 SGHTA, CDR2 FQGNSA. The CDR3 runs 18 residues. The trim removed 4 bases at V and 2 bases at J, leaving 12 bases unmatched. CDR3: CASSYELSGSNAYNEQFF. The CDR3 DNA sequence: TGTGCCAGCAGCTACGAGCTTAGCGGGAGTAACGCCTACAATGAGCAGTTCTTC. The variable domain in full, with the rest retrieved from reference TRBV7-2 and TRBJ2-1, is GAGVSQSPSNKVTEKGKDVELRCDPISGHTALYWYRQSLGQGLEFLIYFQGNSAPDKSGLPSDRFSAERTGGSVSTLTIQRTQQEDSAVYLCASSYELSGSNAYNEQFFGPGTRLTVL.

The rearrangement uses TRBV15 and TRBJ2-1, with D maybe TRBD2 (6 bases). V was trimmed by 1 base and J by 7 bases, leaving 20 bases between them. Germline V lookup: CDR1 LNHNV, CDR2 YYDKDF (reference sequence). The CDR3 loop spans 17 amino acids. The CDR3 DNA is TGTGCCACCAGCAGAGTTGGCGGGGCCCTAAGTTCTAATGAGCAGTTCTTC. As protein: CATSRVGGALSSNEQFF.

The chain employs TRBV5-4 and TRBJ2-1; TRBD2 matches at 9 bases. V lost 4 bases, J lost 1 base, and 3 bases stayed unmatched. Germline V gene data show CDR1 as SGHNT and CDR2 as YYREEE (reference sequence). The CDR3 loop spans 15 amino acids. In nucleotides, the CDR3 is TGTGCCAGCAGCGCTAGCGGGACGTCCTACAATGAGCAGTTCTTC. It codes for CASSASGTSYNEQFF.

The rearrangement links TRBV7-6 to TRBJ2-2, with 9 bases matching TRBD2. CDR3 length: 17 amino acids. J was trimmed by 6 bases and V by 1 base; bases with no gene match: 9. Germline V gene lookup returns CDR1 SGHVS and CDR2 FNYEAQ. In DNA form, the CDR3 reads TGTGCCAGCAGCTTAGAGGGGCTAGCGGGATCCTCCGGGGAGCTGTTTTTT. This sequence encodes CASSLEGLAGSSGELFF.

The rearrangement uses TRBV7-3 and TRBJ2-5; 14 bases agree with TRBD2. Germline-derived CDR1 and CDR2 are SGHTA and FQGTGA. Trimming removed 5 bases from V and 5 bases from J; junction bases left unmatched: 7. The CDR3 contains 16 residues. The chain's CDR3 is CASSRTSGRQLETQYF. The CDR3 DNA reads TGTGCCAGCAGCCGGACTAGCGGGAGGCAATTGGAGACCCAGTACTTC.

The CDR3 spells CASSDSVLRSETQYF. The DNA of the CDR3 is TGTGCCAGCAGTGACTCCGTGCTCCGTAGTGAGACCCAGTACTTC. This rearrangement joins TRBV25-1 to TRBJ2-5, with D hard to call. The CDR3 length is 15 residues. Germline V gene data show CDR1 as MGHDK and CDR2 as SYGVNS. Between the trimmed V and J ends, which lost 3 bases and 5 bases, there was a span of 16 bases.